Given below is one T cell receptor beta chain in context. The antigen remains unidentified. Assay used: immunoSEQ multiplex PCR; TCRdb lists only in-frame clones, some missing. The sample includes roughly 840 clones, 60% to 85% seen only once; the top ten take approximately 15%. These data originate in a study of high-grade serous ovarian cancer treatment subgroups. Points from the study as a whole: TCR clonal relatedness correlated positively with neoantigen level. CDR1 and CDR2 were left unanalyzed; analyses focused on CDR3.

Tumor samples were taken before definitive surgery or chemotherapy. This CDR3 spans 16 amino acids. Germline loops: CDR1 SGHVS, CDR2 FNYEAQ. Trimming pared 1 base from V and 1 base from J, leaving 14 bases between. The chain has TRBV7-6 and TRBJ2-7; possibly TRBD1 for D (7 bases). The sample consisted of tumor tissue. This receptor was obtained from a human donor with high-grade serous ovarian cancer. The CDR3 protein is CASSLDRGAGSYEQYF. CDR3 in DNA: TGTGCCAGCAGCTTAGACAGGGGCGCGGGGTCCTACGAGCAGTACTTC.